This TCR beta chain was captured by sequencing in a study of blood T cell repertoires in COVID-19. The CDR3 totals 14 residues. Trimming took 3 bases from V and 9 from J; bases not matched to a gene: 6. Germline loops: CDR1 LNHDA, CDR2 SQIVND (reference sequence). Assay: immunoSEQ multiplex PCR; the TCRdb copy retains only in-frame clones and omits some. Of some 64,000 clones in the sample, more than 55% are singletons; the top ten hold around half. This chain joins TRBV19 and TRBJ2-1, with TRBD1 matching 9 bases. The specimen sequenced was PBMCs or T cells enriched from blood (not recorded which). This receptor was identified in a woman between 55 and 75 years old who had been exposed to COVID-19. CDR3 region: CASSIEQGASEQFF. The CDR3 bases are TGTGCCAGTAGTATCGAACAGGGGGCCAGTGAGCAGTTCTTC.